This T cell receptor (beta chain) was profiled in a study of beta chain features in type 1 diabetes. Across the whole study: Cells sorted and examined across all samples totaled more than 90,000,000. The study's findings and limits: PCR might favor shorter templates, but any such skew would affect patients and controls equally.

Worth noting for this clone: The antigen remains undetermined.

The CDR3 has 11 amino acids. Germline values: CDR1 MGHDK, CDR2 SYGVNS. The V gene lost 6 bases and the J gene lost 10 bases, with 12 bases spanning the gap. Staining for CD45RO/CCR7/CD25/CD127/CD95/CD27 allowed sorting of CD4+ naive, central memory, regulatory and stem cell-like memory cells. TCRB transcripts that were expressed got sequenced, as all of the isolated RNA had been reverse transcribed. Generated by immunoSEQ multiplex PCR, the TCRdb table keeps only in-frame clones and is missing some. The repertoire consists of some 360,000 clones, with 15% to 20% occurring once and the leading ten covering 0.044%.

The specimen sequenced was naive CD4+ T cells from blood. The sequence came from a woman aged 18-35 years in good health. The chain joins TRBV25-1 to TRBJ1-1, with a tentative D call TRBD1 (6 bases). The CDR3 sequence: CASRAGVGAFF. CDR3 nucleotide sequence: TGTGCCAGCAGGGCAGGGGTCGGAGCTTTCTTT.